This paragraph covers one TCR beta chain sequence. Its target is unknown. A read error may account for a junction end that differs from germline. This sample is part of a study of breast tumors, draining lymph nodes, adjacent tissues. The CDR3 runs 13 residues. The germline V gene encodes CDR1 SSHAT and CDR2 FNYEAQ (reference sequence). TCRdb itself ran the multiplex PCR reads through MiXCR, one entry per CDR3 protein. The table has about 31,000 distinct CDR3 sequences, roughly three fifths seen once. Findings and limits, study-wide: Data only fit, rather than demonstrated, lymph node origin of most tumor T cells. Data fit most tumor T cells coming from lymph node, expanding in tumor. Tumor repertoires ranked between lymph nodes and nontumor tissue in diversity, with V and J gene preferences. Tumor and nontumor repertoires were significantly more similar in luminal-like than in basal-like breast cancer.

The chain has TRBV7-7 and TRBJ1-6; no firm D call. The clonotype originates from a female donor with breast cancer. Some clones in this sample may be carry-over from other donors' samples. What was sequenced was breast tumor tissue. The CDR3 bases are TGTGCTAGCAGCTTGGAATATAATTCACCCCTCCGCTTT. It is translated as CASSLEYNSPLRF.